This T cell receptor (beta chain) was identified during a study of T cells in Graves' hyperthyroidism and ophthalmopathy. Looked up from germline, CDR1 is DFQATT and CDR2 is SNEGSKA (reference sequence). The V gene lost 0 bases and the J gene lost 7 bases, with 18 bases spanning the gap. The CDR3 has 15 residues. Amplified TCR beta CDR3 regions derived from RNA transcripts. In the first-round RT-PCR of the TCR CDR3, the HTBI primer set was used. TCRdb recomputed calls from the multiplex PCR reads with MiXCR, one row per CDR3 protein. The sample lists a few hundred thousand distinct CDR3 sequences, about a sixth occurring once. Study-wide results and caveats: Most thyroid clonotypes expanded above 0.001 were also detected in blood.

In the case of this clonotype: Its antigen remains unknown.

The receptor's source is a woman aged 30 to 39 with Graves' hyperthyroidism. Source material: blood. The chain has TRBV20-1 and TRBJ1-1, with D perhaps TRBD1 (6 bases). CDR3 DNA: TGCAGTGCTAGAGACCCTGGTTTGGGGGCAAGTGAAGCTTTCTTT. Protein sequence: CSARDPGLGASEAFF.